This T cell receptor (beta chain) derives from a study of radiation and T cells in renal cell carcinoma. Looking at the study overall: Nephrectomy followed 15 Gy stereotactic body radiation by 4 weeks. Study outcomes and limitations: In blood, top tumor clones expanded by 2 weeks, shrinking by 4.

With 2 bases removed from V and 4 bases from J, the gap between germline ends came to 14 bases. CDR1 MNHNS and CDR2 SASEGT come from the germline V gene. The CDR3 is made up of 15 amino acids. The data were produced by immunoSEQ multiplex PCR, yet TCRdb's version contains in-frame clones alone and is incomplete. Among more than 95,000 clones, 65% to 85% were seen once, and the ten largest hold about 5.3%. The sample's time point: blood 2 weeks post-SBRT. Sample treatment: 15 Gy SBRT to primary tumor, nephrectomy 4 weeks later. After SBRT, blood was collected at 2 and 4 weeks, plus baseline. This renal cell carcinoma was of the clear cell type. In regard to this clone: Its target is unknown.

The clonotype comes from a man between 50 and 59 years old with renal cell carcinoma. The V gene is TRBV6-1, the J gene TRBJ1-2; perhaps TRBD1 as D (5 bases). The sample here was blood, taken from a patient whose treatment included radiotherapy and nephrectomy. Here the CDR3 DNA reads TGTGCCAGCAGTGAACCGGGGGGTACTTCCTATGGCTACACCTTC. Translation gives CASSEPGGTSYGYTF.